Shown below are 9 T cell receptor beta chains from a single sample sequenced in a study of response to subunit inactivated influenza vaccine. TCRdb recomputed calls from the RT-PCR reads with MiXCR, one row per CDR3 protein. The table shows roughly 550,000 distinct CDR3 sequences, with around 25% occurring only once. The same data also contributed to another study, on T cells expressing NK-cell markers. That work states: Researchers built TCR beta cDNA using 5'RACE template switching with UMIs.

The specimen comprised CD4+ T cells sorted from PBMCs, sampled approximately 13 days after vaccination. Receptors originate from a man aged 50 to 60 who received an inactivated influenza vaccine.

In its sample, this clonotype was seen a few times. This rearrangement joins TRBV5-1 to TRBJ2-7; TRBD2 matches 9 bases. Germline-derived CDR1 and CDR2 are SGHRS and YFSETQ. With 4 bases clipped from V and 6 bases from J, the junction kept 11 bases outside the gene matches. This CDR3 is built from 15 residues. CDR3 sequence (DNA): TGCGCCAGCAGCCCATATAGCGGGAGTGGGGGCGAGCAGTACTTC. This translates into CASSPYSGSGGEQYF.

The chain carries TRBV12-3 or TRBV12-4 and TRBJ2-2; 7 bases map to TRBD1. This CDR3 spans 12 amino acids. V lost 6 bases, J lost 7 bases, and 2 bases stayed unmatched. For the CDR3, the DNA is TGTGCCAGCAGAGGACAGGTCGGGGAGCTGTTTTTT. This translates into CASRGQVGELFF.

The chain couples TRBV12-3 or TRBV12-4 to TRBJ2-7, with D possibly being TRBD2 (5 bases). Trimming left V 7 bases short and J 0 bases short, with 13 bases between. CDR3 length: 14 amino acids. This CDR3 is CASTRSSGSYEQYF. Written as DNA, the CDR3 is TGTGCCAGCACTCGTTCCAGCGGCTCCTACGAGCAGTACTTC.

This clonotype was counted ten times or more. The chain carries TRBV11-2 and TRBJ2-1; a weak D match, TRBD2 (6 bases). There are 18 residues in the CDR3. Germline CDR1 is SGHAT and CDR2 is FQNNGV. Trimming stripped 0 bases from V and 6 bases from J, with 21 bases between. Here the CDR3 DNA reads TGTGCCAGCAGCTTAGACTTAGCGGAGGCAAGAAGACGCAATGAGCAGTTCTTC. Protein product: CASSLDLAEARRRNEQFF.

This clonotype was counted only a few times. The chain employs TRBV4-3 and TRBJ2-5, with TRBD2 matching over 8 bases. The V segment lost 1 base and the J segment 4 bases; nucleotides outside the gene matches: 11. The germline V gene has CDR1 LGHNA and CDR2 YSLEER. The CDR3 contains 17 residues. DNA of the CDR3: TGCGCCAGCAGCCAAGTTACGAACGGGGGGGTGGGAGAGACCCAGTACTTC. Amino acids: CASSQVTNGGVGETQYF.

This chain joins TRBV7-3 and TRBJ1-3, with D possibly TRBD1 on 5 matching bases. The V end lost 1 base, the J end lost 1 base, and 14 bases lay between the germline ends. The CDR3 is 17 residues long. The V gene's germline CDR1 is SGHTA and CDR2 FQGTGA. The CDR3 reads CASSLNGGRGSGNTIYF. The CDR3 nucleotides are TGTGCCAGCAGCTTAAACGGCGGAAGGGGATCTGGAAACACCATATATTTT.

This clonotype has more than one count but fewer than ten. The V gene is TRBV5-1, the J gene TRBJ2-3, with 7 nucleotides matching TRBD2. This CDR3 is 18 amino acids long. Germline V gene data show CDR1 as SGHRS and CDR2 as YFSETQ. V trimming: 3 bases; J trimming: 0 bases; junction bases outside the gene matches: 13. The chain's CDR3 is CASSWGGPRDPSTDTQYF. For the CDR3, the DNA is TGCGCCAGCAGCTGGGGAGGGCCGCGGGATCCTAGCACAGATACGCAGTATTTT.

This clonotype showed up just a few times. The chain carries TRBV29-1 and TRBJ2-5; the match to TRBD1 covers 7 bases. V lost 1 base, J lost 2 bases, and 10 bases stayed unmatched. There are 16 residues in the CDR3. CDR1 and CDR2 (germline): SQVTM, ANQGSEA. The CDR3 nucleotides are TGCAGCGTTGAAGGAGCACAGGGGAAAGTACAAGAGACCCAGTACTTC. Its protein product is CSVEGAQGKVQETQYF.

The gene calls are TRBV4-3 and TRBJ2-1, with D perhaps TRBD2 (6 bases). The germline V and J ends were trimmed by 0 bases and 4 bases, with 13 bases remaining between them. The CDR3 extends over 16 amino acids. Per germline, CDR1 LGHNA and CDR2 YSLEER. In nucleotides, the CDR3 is TGCGCCAGCAGCCAAGATCGCTGGACTATATACAATGAGCAGTTCTTC. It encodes CASSQDRWTIYNEQFF.